Included here is one T cell receptor (beta chain) sequence, with context. This clonotype was recorded many times. Its binding antigen is unknown. Per-base quality was not reported, and no clone a single base away is much larger than it. From its cysteine to its phenylalanine, the CDR3 spans 15 amino acids. Solely the CDR3 DNA is kept, with 45 bases framed from the first base. From a lookup of the germline V gene, CDR1 and CDR2 are MGHRA and YSYEKL. V loses 0 bases, J loses 16 bases, and the germline ends lie 21 bases apart. The data originate from a study of CD8+CD57+ T cells in acquired aplastic anemia (dated by TCRdb to the late 2010s). Context from the whole study: On average, sorted CD4+ and CD8+ cells yielded about 3 ug of extracted DNA, with a range of about 0.17 to 27.4 ug. Mean read counts for healthy donor samples were 10 million to 10.8 million for CD4+ cells and around 11 million for CD8+ cells. Results the study describes overall, beyond this receptor: No significant difference in CD8+ Simpson's diversity was found between patients and healthy controls (P=0.060). Around 27 CD8+ CDR3 sequences were found to be shared between patients and controls, but these sequences appeared to be highly expressed in patients and within the immunodominant clones of the patients.

TCR beta VDJ combination and CDR3 sequence profiling used genomic DNA as the template. An Illumina HiSeq 2000 was used for TCR repertoire sequencing. The original pipeline was this. Repertoire assessment relied on Simpson's diversity index, CDR3 size and DJ length profiles, and TRBV/TRBJ rearrangement plots. The immunodominant clone was defined as the most abundant DNA sequence in deep sequencing data. CDR3 amino acid sequences were checked for sharing across subjects and were also compared against the VDJdb database and published repertoires. TCRdb reran the public reads through fastp at Q25 and MiXCR, keeping productive beta chains. Duplicate CDR3 protein sequences are folded into a single record with the most common DNA and genes. It is TCRdb's table, rather than the study itself, that gives the V and J calls and clone size. The sample includes some 64,000 distinct CDR3 sequences, with 45% to 70% observed a single time. In total, the top ten clones hold over 2% of the sample.

The study deep-sequenced TCR repertoires of sorted CD4+ and CD8+ blood T cells from severe aplastic anemia patients and healthy subjects. Ficoll-Paque density gradient centrifugation was used to isolate peripheral blood mononuclear cells. CD4+ and CD8+ T cells were sorted by FACS or magnetic beads before DNA extraction. The receptor comes from a human donor in good health, serving as a control. The sequenced sample was sorted CD4+, CD8+, or CD8+CD57+ T cells (not recorded which) from PBMCs. The rearranged chain carries TRBV4-1 and TRBJ1-4; tentative D gene TRBD1, with 5 bases matching. The CDR3 in this case is CASSQEFSGPSRGFF. The DNA sequence is as follows: TGCGCCAGCAGCCAAGAGTTCAGTGGGCCCTCGAGGGGGTTTTTT.